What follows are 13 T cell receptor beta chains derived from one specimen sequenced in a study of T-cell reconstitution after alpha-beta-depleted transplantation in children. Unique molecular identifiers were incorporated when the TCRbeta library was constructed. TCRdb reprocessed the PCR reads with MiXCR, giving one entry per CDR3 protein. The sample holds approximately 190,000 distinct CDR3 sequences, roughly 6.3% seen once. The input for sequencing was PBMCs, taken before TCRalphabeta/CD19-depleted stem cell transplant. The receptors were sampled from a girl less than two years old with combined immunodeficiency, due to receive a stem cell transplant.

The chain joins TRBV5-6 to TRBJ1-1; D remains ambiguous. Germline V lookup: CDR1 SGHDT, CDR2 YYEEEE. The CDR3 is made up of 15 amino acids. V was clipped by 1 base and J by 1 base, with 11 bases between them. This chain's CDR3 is CASSLRTWANTEAFF. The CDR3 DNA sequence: TGTGCCAGCAGCTTGCGTACCTGGGCGAACACTGAAGCTTTCTTT.

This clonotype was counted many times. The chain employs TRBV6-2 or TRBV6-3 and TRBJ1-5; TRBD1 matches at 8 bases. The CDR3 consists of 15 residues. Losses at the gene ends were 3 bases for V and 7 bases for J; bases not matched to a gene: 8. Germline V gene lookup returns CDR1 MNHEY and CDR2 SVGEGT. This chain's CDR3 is CASSYGQGWGQPQHF. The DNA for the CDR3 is TGTGCCAGCAGTTATGGACAGGGATGGGGGCAGCCCCAGCATTTT.

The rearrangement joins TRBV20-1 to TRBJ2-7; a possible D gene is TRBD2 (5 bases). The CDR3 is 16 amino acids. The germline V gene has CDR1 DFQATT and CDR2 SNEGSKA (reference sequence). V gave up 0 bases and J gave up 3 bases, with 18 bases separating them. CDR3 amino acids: CSARDLGLFRHYEQYF. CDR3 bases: TGCAGTGCTAGAGATCTAGGACTTTTCCGACACTACGAGCAGTACTTC.

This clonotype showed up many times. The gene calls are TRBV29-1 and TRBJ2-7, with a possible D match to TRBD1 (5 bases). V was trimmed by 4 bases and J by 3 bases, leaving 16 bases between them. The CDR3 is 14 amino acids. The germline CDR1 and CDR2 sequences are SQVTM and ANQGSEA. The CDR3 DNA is TGCAGCGTTGTTGCAGGGATATTGGGCTACGAGCAGTACTTC. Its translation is CSVVAGILGYEQYF.

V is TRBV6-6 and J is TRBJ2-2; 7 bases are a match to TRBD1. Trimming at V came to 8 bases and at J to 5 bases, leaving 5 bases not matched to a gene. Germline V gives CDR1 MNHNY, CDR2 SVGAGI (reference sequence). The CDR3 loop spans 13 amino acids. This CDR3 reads CASDEQGTGELFF. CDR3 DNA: TGTGCCAGCGACGAACAGGGGACCGGGGAGCTGTTTTTT.

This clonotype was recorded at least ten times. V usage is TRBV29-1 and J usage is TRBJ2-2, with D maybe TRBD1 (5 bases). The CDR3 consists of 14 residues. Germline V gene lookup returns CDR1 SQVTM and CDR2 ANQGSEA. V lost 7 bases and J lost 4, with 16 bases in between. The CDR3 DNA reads TGCAGCGGAATCCAGGGTTTCGGCACCGGGGAGCTGTTTTTT. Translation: CSGIQGFGTGELFF.

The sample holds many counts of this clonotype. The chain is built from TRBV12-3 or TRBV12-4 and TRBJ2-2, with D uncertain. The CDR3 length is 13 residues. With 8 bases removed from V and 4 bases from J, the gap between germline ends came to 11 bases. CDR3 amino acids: CASSRKATGELFF. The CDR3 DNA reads TGTGCCAGCTCCAGGAAAGCCACCGGGGAGCTGTTTTTT.

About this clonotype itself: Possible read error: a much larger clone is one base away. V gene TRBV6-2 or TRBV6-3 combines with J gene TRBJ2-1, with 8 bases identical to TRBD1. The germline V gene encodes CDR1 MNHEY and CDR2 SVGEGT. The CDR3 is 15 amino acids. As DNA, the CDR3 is TGTGCCGGCAGTTACTCGCAGGGGGCACACAATGAGCAGTTCTTC. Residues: CAGSYSQGAHNEQFF.

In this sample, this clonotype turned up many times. Here the CDR3 reads CSVEDQLGAKNIQYF. The CDR3 coding sequence is TGCAGCGTTGAAGATCAACTGGGAGCCAAAAACATTCAGTACTTC. The chain joins TRBV29-1 to TRBJ2-4; the D is unclear. CDR3 length: 15 amino acids. Germline V lookup: CDR1 SQVTM, CDR2 ANQGSEA. V lost 0 bases to trimming and J lost 0 bases, with 9 bases between them.

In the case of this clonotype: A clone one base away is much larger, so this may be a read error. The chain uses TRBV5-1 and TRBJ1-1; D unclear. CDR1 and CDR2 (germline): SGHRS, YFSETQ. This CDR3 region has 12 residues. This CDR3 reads CASSLAGHEALF. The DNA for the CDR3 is TGCGCCAGCAGCTTGGCCGGCCATGAAGCTTTGTTT.

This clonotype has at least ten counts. The DNA of the CDR3 is TGTGCCAGCAGCAACAGGGGCCAGGCCCACGAGCAGTACTTC. Its translation: CASSNRGQAHEQYF. This chain uses TRBV7-9 with TRBJ2-7, with 7 bases matching TRBD1. With V trimmed by 5 bases and J by 5 bases, 9 bases remained unmatched. CDR3 length equals 14 residues. In germline, CDR1 is SEHNR, CDR2 FQNEAQ (reference sequence). The complete variable domain, with remaining parts taken from reference TRBV7-9 and TRBJ2-7, reads DTGVSQNPRHKITKRGQNVTFRCDPISEHNRLYWYRQTLGQGPEFLTYFQNEAQLEKSRLLSDRFSAERPKGSFSTLEIQRTEQGDSAMYLCASSNRGQAHEQYFGPGTRLTVT.

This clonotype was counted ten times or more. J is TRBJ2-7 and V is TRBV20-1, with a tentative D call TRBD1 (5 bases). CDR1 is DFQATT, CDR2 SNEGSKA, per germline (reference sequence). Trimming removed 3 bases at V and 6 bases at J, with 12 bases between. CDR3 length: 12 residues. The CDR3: CSASTGLAEQYF. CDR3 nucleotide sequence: TGCAGTGCTAGTACAGGTCTGGCCGAGCAGTACTTC.

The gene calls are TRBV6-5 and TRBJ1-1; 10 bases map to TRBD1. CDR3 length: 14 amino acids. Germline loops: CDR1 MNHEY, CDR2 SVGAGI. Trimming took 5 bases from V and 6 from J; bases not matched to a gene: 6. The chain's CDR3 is CASSRTGGIAEAFF. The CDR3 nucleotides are TGTGCCAGCAGTCGGACAGGGGGGATTGCTGAAGCTTTCTTT.